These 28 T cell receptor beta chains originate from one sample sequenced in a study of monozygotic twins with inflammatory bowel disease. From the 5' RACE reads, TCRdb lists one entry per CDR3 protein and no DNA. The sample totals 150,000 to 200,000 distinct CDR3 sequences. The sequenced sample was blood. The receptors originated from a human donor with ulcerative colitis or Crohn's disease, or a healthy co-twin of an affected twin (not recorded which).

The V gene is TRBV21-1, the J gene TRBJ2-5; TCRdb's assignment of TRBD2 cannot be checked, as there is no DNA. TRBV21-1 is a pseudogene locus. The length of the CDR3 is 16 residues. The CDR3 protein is CASKGEGAEPKETQYF.

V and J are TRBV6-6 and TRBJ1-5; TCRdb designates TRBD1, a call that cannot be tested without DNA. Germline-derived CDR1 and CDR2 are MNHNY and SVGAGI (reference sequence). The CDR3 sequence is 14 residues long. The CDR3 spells CASTPEALIMPQHF.

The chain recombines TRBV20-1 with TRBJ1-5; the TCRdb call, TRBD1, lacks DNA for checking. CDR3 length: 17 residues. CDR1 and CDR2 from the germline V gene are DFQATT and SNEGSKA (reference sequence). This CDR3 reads CSARDRGEWGSNQPQHF.

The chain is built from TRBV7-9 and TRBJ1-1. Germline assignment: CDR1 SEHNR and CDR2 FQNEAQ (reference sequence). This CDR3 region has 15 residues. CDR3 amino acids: CASSSRGGMNTEAFF.

The CDR3: CASSLRLQGALYGYTF. This rearrangement joins TRBV5-4 to TRBJ1-2; with no DNA, the TCRdb D assignment of TRBD1 cannot be verified. Germline V gene lookup returns CDR1 SGHNT and CDR2 YYREEE (reference sequence). The CDR3 has 16 residues. Variable domain in full (rest from reference TRBV5-4 and TRBJ1-2): ETGVTQSPTHLIKTRGQQVTLRCSSQSGHNTVSWYQQALGQGPQFIFQYYREEENGRGNFPPRFSGLQFPNYSSELNVNALELDDSALYLCASSLRLQGALYGYTFGSGTRLTVV.

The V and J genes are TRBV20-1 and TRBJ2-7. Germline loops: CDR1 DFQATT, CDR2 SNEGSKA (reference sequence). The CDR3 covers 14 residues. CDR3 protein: CSAQMPFGSYEQYF.

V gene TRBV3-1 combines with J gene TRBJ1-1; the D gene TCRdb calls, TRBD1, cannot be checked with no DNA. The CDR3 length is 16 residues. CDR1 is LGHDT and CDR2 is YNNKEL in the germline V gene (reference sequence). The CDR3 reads CASSQAGTVMNTEAFF.

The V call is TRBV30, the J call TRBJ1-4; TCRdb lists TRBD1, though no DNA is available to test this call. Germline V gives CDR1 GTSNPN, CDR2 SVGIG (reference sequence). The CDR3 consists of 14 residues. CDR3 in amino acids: CAWSAGTVNEKLFF.

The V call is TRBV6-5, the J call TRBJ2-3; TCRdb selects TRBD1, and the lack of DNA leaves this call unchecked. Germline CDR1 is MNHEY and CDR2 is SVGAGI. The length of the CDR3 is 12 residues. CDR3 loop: CASRGAADTQYF.

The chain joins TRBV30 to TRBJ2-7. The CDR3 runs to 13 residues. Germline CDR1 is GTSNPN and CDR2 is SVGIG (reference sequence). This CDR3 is CAFKIGFPYEQYF.

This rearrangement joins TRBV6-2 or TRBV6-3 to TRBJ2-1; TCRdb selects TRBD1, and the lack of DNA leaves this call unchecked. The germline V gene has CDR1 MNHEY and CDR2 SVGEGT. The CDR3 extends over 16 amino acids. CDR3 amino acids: CASSYGARAGFNEQFF.

The CDR3 sequence: CASSLEGRVGTEAFF. The chain combines TRBV5-1 with TRBJ1-1; lacking DNA, the TRBD1 call made by TCRdb goes unchecked. CDR1 and CDR2 (germline): SGHRS, YFSETQ. The CDR3 runs 15 residues.

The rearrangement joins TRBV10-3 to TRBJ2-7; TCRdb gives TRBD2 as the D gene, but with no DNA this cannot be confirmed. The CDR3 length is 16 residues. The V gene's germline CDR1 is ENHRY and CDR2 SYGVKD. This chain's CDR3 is CAISVSMELAGTEQYF.

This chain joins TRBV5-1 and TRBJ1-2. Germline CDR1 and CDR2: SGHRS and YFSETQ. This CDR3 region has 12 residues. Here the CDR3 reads CASSLDRYGYTF.

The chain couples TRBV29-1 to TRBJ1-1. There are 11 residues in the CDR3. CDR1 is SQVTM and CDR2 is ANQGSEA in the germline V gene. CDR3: CSVEEGTEAFF.

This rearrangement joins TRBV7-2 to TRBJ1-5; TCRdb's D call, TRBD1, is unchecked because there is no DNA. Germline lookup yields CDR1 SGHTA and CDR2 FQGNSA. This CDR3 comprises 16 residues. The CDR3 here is CASSVRPGQGNQPQHF.

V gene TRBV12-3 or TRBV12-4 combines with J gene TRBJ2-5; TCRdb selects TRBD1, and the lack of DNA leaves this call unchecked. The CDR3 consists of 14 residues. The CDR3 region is CASSLRGGQETQYF.

CDR3 amino acids: CSVKDTSGTEWGKAFF. This chain connects TRBV29-1 to TRBJ1-1; with no DNA, the TCRdb D assignment of TRBD1 cannot be verified. The V gene's germline CDR1 is SQVTM and CDR2 ANQGSEA. CDR3 size: 16 residues.

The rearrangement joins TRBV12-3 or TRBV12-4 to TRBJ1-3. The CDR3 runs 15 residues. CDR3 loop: CASTLSTASGNTIYF.

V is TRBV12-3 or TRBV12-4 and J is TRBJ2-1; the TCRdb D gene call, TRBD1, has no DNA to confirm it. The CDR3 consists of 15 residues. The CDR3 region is CASSSPGTDHNEQFF.

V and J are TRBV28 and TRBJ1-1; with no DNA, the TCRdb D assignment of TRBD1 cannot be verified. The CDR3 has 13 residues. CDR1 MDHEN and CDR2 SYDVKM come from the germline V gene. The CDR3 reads CASSPQADTEAFF.

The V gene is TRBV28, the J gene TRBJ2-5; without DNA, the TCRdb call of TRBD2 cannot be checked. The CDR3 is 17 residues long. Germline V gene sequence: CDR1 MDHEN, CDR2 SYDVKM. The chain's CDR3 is CASSATRLAGVRETQYF.

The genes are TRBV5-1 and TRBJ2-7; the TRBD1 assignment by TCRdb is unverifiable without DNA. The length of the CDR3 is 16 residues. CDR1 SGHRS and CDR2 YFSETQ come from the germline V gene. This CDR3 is CASSLEWTGNAYEQYF.

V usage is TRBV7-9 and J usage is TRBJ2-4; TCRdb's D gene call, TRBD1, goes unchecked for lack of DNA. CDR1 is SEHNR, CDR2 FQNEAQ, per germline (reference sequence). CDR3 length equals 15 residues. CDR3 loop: CASSPGQGSQNMQYF.

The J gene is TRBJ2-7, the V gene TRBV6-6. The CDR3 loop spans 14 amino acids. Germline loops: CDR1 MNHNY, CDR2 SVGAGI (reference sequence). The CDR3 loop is CASSYGTAAYEQYF.

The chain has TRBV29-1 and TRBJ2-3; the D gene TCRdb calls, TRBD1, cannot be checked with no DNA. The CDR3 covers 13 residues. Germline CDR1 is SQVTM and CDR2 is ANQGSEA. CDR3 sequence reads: CSVSRTGPDTQYF.

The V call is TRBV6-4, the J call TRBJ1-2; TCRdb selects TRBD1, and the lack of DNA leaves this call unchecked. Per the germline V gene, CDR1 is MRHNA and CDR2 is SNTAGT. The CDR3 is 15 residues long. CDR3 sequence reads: CASSERTGGSYGYTF.

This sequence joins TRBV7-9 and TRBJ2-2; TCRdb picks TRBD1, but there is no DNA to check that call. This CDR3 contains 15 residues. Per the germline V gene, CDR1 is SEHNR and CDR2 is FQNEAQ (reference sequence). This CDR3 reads CASSLRDKATGELFF.